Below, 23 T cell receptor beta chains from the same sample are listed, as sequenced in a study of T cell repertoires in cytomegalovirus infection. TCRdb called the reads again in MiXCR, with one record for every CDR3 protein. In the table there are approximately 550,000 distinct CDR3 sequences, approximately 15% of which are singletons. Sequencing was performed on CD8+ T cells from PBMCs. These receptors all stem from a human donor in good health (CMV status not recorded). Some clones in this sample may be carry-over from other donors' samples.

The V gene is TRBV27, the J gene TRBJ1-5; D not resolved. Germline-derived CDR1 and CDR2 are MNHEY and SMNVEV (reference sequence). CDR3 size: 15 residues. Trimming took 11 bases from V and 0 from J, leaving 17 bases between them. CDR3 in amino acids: CAHTPGTYSNQPQHF. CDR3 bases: TGTGCCCACACGCCAGGAACCTATAGCAATCAGCCCCAGCATTTT.

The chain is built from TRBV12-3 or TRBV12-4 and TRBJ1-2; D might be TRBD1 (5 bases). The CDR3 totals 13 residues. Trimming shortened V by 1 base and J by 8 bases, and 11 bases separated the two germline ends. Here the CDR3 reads CASSLVPGQGYTF. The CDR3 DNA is TGTGCCAGCAGTTTAGTTCCAGGGCAAGGCTACACCTTC.

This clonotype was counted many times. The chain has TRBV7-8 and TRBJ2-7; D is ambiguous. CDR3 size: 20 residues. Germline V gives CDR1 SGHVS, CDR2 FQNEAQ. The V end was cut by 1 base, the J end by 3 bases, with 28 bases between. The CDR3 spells CASSLDERRKDPLSDYEQYF. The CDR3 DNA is TGTGCCAGCAGCTTAGACGAAAGAAGAAAGGACCCACTTTCGGACTACGAGCAGTACTTC. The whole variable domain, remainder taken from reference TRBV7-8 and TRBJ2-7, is GAGVSQSPRYKVAKRGQDVALRCDPISGHVSLFWYQQALGQGPEFLTYFQNEAQLDKSGLPSDRFFAERPEGSVSTLKIQRTQQEDSAVYLCASSLDERRKDPLSDYEQYFGPGTRLTVT.

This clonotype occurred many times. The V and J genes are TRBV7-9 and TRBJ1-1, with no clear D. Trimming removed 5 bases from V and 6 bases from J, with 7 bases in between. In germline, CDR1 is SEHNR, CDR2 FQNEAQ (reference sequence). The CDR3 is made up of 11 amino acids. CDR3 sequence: CASSRSAEAFF. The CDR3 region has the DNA TGTGCCAGCAGCCGGAGCGCTGAAGCTTTCTTT.

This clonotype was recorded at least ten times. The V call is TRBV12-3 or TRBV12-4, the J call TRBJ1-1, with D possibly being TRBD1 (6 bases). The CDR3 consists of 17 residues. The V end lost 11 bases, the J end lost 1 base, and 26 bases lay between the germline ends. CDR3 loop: CAVLPGGPGTGNTEAFF. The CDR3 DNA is TGTGCCGTCCTGCCGGGGGGGCCGGGGACGGGGAACACTGAAGCTTTCTTT.

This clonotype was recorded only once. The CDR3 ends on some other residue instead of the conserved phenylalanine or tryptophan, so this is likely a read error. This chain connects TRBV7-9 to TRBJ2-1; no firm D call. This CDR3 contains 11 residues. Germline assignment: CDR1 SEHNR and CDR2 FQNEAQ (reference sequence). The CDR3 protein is CASSSVDEQFL. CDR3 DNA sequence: TGCGCCAGCAGCTCAGTAGATGAGCAGTTCTTA.

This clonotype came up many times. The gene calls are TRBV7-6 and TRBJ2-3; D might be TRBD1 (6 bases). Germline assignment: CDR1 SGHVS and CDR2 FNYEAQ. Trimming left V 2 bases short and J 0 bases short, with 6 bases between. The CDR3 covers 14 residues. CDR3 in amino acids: CASSLQGSTDTQYF. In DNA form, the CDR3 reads TGTGCCAGCAGCTTACAGGGGAGCACAGATACGCAGTATTTT.

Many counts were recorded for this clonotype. Here the CDR3 reads CASSQASTDTQYF. For the CDR3, the DNA is TGCGCCAGCAGCCAAGCTAGCACAGATACGCAGTATTTT. The rearrangement uses TRBV4-1 and TRBJ2-3, with no clear D. The CDR3 runs to 13 residues. V was shortened by 1 base and J by 0 bases, with 2 bases between the two germline ends. The germline V gene has CDR1 MGHRA and CDR2 YSYEKL.

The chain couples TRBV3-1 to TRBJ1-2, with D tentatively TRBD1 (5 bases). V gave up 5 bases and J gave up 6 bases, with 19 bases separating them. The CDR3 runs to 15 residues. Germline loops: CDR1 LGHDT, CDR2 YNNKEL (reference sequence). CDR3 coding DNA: TGTGCCAGCAGCTCGCGCTCCCGCATGGGGGATGGCTACACCTTC. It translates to CASSSRSRMGDGYTF.

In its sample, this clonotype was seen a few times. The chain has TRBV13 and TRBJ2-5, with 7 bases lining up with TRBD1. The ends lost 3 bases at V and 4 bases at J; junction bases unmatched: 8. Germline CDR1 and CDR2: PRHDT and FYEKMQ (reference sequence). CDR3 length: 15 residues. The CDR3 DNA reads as TGTGCCAGCAGCTTGGGCATAGGGGGCCGAGAGACCCAGTACTTC. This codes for CASSLGIGGRETQYF.

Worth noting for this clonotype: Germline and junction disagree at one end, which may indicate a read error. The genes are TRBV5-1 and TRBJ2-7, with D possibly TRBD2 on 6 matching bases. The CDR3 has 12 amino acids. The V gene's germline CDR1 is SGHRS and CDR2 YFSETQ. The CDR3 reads CASSLAGEAPDF. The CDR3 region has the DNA TGCGCCAGCAGCTTGGCGGGGGAAGCACCAGACTTC.

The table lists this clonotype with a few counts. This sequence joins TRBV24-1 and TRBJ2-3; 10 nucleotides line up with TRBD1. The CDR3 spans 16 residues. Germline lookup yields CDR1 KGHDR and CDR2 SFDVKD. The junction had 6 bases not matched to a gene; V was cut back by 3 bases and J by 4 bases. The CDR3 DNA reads TGTGCCACCAGTGATCAACCGGGACAGGGGCCAGATACGCAGTATTTT. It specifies CATSDQPGQGPDTQYF.

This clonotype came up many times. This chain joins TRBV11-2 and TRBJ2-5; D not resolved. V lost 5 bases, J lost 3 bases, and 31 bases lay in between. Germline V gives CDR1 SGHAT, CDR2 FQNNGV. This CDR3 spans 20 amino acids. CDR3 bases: TGTGCCAGCAGCCCTGGCCACCTTGGACCCGGTTACGCGACGGAAGAGACCCAGTACTTC. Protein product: CASSPGHLGPGYATEETQYF.

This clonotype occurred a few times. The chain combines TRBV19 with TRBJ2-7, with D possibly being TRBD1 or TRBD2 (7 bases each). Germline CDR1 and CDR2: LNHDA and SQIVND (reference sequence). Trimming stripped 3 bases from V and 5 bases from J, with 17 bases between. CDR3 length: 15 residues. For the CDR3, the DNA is TGTGCCAGTAGTATTCGGGGCAGGGGGGGTGACGAGCAGTACTTC. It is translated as CASSIRGRGGDEQYF. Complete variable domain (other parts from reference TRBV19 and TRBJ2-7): DGGITQSPKYLFRKEGQNVTLSCEQNLNHDAMYWYRQDPGQGLRLIYYSQIVNDFQKGDIAEGYSVSREKKESFPLTVTSAQKNPTAFYLCASSIRGRGGDEQYFGPGTRLTVT.

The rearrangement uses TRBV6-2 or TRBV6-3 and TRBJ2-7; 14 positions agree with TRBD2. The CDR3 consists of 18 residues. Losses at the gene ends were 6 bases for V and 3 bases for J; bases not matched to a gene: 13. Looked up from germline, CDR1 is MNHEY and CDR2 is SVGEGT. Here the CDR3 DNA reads TGTGCCAGCAGCTACGGGGGACTAGCGGGGGAATCCTTCTACGAGCAGTACTTC. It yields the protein CASSYGGLAGESFYEQYF.

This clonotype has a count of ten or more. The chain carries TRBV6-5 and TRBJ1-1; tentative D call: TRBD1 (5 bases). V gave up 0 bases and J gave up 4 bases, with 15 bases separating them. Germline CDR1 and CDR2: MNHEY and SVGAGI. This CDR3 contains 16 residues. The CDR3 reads CASSYSPKGKGTEAFF. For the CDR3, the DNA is TGTGCCAGCAGTTACTCTCCTAAGGGGAAAGGCACTGAAGCTTTCTTT.

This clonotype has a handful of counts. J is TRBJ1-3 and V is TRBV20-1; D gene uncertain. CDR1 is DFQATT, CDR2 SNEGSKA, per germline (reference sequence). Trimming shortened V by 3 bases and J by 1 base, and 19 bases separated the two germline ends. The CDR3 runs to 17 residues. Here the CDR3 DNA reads TGCAGTGCTAGGAGGACCTCGGCCCTTGCTTCTGGAAACACCATATATTTT. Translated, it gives CSARRTSALASGNTIYF.

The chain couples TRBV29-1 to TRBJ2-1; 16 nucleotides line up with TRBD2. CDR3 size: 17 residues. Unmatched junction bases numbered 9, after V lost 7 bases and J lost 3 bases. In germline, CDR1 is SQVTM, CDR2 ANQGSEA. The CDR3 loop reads CSALGLAGGPNYNEQFF. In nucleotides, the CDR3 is TGCAGCGCACTGGGACTAGCGGGAGGGCCGAACTACAATGAGCAGTTCTTC.

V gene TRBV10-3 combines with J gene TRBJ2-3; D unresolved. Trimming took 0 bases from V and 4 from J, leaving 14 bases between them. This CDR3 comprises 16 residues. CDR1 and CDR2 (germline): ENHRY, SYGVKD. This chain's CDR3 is CAISESARKSPDTQYF. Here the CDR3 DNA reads TGTGCCATCAGTGAGTCGGCAAGGAAAAGCCCAGATACGCAGTATTTT.

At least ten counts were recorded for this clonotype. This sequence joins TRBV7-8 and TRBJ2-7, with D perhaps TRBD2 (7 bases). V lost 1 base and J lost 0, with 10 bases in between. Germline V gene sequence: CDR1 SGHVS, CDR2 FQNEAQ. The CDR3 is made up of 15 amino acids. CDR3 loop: CASSLEGGPSYEQYF. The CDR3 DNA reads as TGTGCCAGCAGCTTAGAGGGGGGGCCCTCCTACGAGCAGTACTTC.

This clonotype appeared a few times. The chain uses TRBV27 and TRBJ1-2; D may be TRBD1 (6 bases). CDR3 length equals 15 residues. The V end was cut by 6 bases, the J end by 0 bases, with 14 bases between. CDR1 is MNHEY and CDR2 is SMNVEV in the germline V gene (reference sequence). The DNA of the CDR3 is TGTGCCAGCAGCTTACTACAGGGAACTAACTATGGCTACACCTTC. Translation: CASSLLQGTNYGYTF.

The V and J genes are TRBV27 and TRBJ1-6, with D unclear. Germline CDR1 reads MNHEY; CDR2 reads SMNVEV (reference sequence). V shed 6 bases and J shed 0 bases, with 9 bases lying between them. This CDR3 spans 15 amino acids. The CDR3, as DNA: TGTGCCAGCAGACCTCCTGGCTCCTATAATTCACCCCTCCACTTT. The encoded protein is CASRPPGSYNSPLHF.

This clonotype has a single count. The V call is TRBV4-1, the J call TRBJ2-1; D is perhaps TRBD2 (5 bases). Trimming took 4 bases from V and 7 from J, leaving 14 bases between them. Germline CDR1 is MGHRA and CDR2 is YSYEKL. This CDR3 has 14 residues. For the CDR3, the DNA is TGCGCCAGCAGCCCCTCCGTGAGGGCAAATGAGCAGTTCTTC. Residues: CASSPSVRANEQFF.